This T cell receptor (beta chain) was documented in a study of OX40 agonist ivuxolimab in advanced cancers. Looking at the study overall: Ivuxolimab doses were 0.01, 0.1, 0.3, 1.5, 3 or 10 mg/kg every 2 weeks. A diagnosis of hepatocellular carcinoma, melanoma, renal cell or head and neck cancer was present in dose-escalation patients. Overall study findings and caveats: Doses of 0.1 to 3.0 mg/kg were accompanied by clonal expansion of CD4+ and CD8+ blood T cells by week 6. Averaging showed that CD8+ T cells had more expanded clones than CD4+ did.

The method was immunoSEQ multiplex PCR; TCRdb's version includes in-frame clones alone and lacks a portion of them. The repertoire includes about 61,000 clones, approximately 77% of them detected once, and around 0.52% sits in the top ten. Worth noting for this clone: Its antigen is undetermined.

V lost 3 bases, J lost 2 bases, and 0 bases stayed unmatched. The CDR3 contains 14 residues. Germline assignment: CDR1 MDHEN and CDR2 SYDVKM. The V and J genes are TRBV28 and TRBJ2-1; 8 bases fit TRBD1. Sequencing used CD4+ or CD8+ T cells sorted from blood, obtained in a trial of the OX40 agonist ivuxolimab. This TCR was sampled from an adult with an advanced solid tumor such as melanoma, head and neck, liver or kidney cancer. The CDR3 region is CASSFRGPYNEQFF. CDR3 bases: TGTGCCAGCAGTTTCAGGGGGCCCTACAATGAGCAGTTCTTC.